The 18 T cell receptor beta chains in this list originate from one sample, sequenced in a study of blood T cell repertoires in COVID-19. The assay was immunoSEQ multiplex PCR, and TCRdb's table has in-frame clones only and misses some. Of 370,000 or so clones listed, around 87% were seen once; the top ten hold approximately 1.2%. Material: PBMCs or T cells enriched from blood (not recorded which). The receptor source for this set is a young man who had recovered from COVID-19.

This chain links TRBV5-5 with TRBJ2-5; no definite D call. V was pared by 2 bases and J by 0 bases, with 8 bases between. The CDR3 loop spans 14 amino acids. Germline V gene data show CDR1 as SGHKS and CDR2 as YYEKEE (reference sequence). In DNA, the CDR3 is TGTGCCAGCAGCTTAGGCAGGTACCAAGAGACCCAGTACTTC. Amino acids: CASSLGRYQETQYF.

The genes are TRBV10-3 and TRBJ2-7, with 9 positions matching TRBD2. J gave up 3 bases and V 7 bases, and 10 bases lay outside the gene matches. The CDR3 covers 15 residues. Germline CDR1 and CDR2: ENHRY and SYGVKD. The CDR3 is CAITPVAGGNYEQYF. CDR3 DNA: TGTGCCATCACCCCGGTGGCGGGGGGGAACTACGAGCAGTACTTC.

V and J are TRBV5-6 and TRBJ2-7; 7 bases align to TRBD1. The CDR3 is 15 residues long. CDR1 and CDR2 (germline): SGHDT, YYEEEE. J gave up 0 bases and V 4 bases, and 7 bases lay outside the gene matches. Written as DNA, the CDR3 is TGTGCCAGCAGCCCTTCGACAGGGAGCTCCTACGAGCAGTACTTC. Protein sequence: CASSPSTGSSYEQYF.

This clone has a single count. The rearrangement links TRBV6-1 to TRBJ1-2; TRBD1 matches at 8 bases. Germline V CDR1 and CDR2: MNHNS, SASEGT. This CDR3 spans 15 amino acids. J was trimmed by 4 bases and V by 1 base; bases with no gene match: 5. In nucleotides, the CDR3 is TGTGCCAGCAGTGAAGACAGGGGGTCCACCTATGGCTACACCTTC. This translates into CASSEDRGSTYGYTF.

The CDR3: CASSWNLGVITGELFF. As DNA, the CDR3 is TGTGCCAGCAGCTGGAATCTGGGCGTCATAACCGGGGAGCTGTTTTTT. J is TRBJ2-2 and V is TRBV5-6, with D uncertain. V shed 3 bases and J shed 5 bases, with 17 bases lying between them. CDR3 size: 16 residues. CDR1 and CDR2 from the germline V gene are SGHDT and YYEEEE.

With respect to this clone: The sample holds other DNA sequences that translate to the same CDR3. The chain carries TRBV5-6 and TRBJ1-2; D is unclear. V lost 2 bases to trimming and J lost 3 bases, with 8 bases between them. CDR3 length equals 13 residues. CDR1 SGHDT and CDR2 YYEEEE come from the germline V gene. In DNA form, the CDR3 reads TGTGCCAGCAGCTTAGGGAGGGACTATGGCTACACCTTC. Its translation is CASSLGRDYGYTF.

The genes are TRBV18 and TRBJ1-1; no clear D. The germline gives CDR1 KGHSH, CDR2 LQKENI. The V end was cut by 3 bases, the J end by 7 bases, with 15 bases between. This CDR3 has 14 residues. The CDR3 sequence: CASSPTTSGSEAFF. CDR3 coding DNA: TGTGCCAGCTCACCGACTACCTCGGGAAGTGAAGCTTTCTTT. Looking up the rest from reference TRBV18 and TRBJ1-1 gives the full variable domain: NAGVMQNPRHLVRRRGQEARLRCSPMKGHSHVYWYRQLPEEGLKFMVYLQKENIIDESGMPKERFSAEFPKEGPSILRIQQVVRGDSAAYFCASSPTTSGSEAFFGQGTRLTVV.

The rearrangement joins TRBV4-2 to TRBJ2-2; D perhaps matches TRBD2 (6 bases). The CDR3 length is 14 residues. Germline CDR1 reads LGHNA; CDR2 reads YNFKEQ. V was cut by 0 bases and J by 4 bases, with 6 bases left in between. The CDR3 loop is CASSQERGTGELFF. CDR3 sequence (DNA): TGTGCCAGCAGCCAAGAGCGGGGCACCGGGGAGCTGTTTTTT.

The chain links TRBV11-2 to TRBJ1-2; a weak D match, TRBD1 (5 bases). The V end was cut by 6 bases, the J end by 7 bases, with 15 bases between. The CDR3 consists of 13 residues. Germline CDR1 and CDR2: SGHAT and FQNNGV. For the CDR3, the DNA is TGTGCCAGCAGATCGGAGGGGCTCAGTGGCTACACCTTC. Residues: CASRSEGLSGYTF.

This clone was seen a single time. The CDR3 DNA reads TGCAGCGTTGAACAGGGAAATCCCAAAAACATTCAGTACTTC. It is translated as CSVEQGNPKNIQYF. J is TRBJ2-4 and V is TRBV29-1, with a weak D call TRBD1 (5 bases). Per the germline V gene, CDR1 is SQVTM and CDR2 is ANQGSEA. This CDR3 has 14 residues. V was cut by 2 bases and J by 2 bases, with 10 bases left in between. The entire variable domain, with the rest obtained from reference TRBV29-1 and TRBJ2-4, is as follows: SAVISQKPSRDICQRGTSLTIQCQVDSQVTMMFWYRQQPGQSLTLIATANQGSEATYESGFVIDKFPISRPNLTFSTLTVSNMSPEDSSIYLCSVEQGNPKNIQYFGAGTRLSVL.

This rearrangement joins TRBV6-5 to TRBJ1-1; D gene ambiguous. Trimming took off 4 bases at V and 0 bases at J, with 6 bases between the two ends. Germline V gives CDR1 MNHEY, CDR2 SVGAGI. CDR3 length: 13 residues. The CDR3 DNA is TGTGCCAGCAGTTCGTATCTGAACACTGAAGCTTTCTTT. Its translation is CASSSYLNTEAFF.

The chain links TRBV5-1 to TRBJ2-5; D remains unclear. From germline, CDR1 is SGHRS and CDR2 YFSETQ. The V end was cut by 0 bases, the J end by 5 bases, with 11 bases between. The CDR3 has 14 residues. The CDR3 nucleotides read TGCGCCAGCAGCTTGGCCAGAGCCGGGGAGACCCAGTACTTC. Residues: CASSLARAGETQYF.

This chain connects TRBV20-1 to TRBJ1-4; no firm D call. This CDR3 contains 13 residues. V was clipped by 5 bases and J by 5 bases, with 12 bases between them. The germline V gene has CDR1 DFQATT and CDR2 SNEGSKA (reference sequence). The CDR3, as DNA: TGCAGTGCTCGTGGACTAGTCAATGAAAAACTGTTTTTT. Translated: CSARGLVNEKLFF.

The J gene is TRBJ2-5, the V gene TRBV2, with a weak D call TRBD1 (5 bases). In germline, CDR1 is SNHLY, CDR2 FYNNEI. V lost 6 bases and J lost 5, with 13 bases in between. CDR3 size: 13 residues. Here the CDR3 DNA reads TGTGCCAGCAGCTTGGGGCTAGTCGAGACCCAGTACTTC. This codes for CASSLGLVETQYF.

The genes are TRBV11-2 and TRBJ1-1; no clear D gene. Germline lookup yields CDR1 SGHAT and CDR2 FQNNGV. V dropped 4 bases and J dropped 1 base, with 7 bases sitting between them. The CDR3 extends over 13 amino acids. This CDR3 reads CASSYTENTEAFF. The CDR3 DNA reads as TGTGCCAGCAGCTATACAGAGAACACTGAAGCTTTCTTT.

V and J are TRBV7-9 and TRBJ1-5; D possibly corresponds to TRBD1 (5 bases). Germline loops: CDR1 SEHNR, CDR2 FQNEAQ (reference sequence). Trimming removed 2 bases at V and 2 bases at J, with 10 bases between. CDR3 length: 15 amino acids. CDR3: CASSLSQGGNQPQHF. In nucleotides, the CDR3 is TGTGCCAGCAGCTTAAGTCAGGGCGGCAATCAGCCCCAGCATTTT.

V is TRBV2 and J is TRBJ2-1; weak D call: TRBD1 (5 bases). The CDR3 runs 13 residues. The V end lost 6 bases, the J end lost 10 bases, and 16 bases lay between the germline ends. Germline-derived CDR1 and CDR2 are SNHLY and FYNNEI. The CDR3 DNA reads as TGTGCCAGCAGCCGCGGACCCCAGGGAGAGCAGTTCTTC. It yields the protein CASSRGPQGEQFF. The complete variable domain, with remaining parts taken from reference TRBV2 and TRBJ2-1, reads EPEVTQTPSHQVTQMGQEVILRCVPISNHLYFYWYRQILGQKVEFLVSFYNNEISEKSEIFDDQFSVERPDGSNFTLKIRSTKLEDSAMYFCASSRGPQGEQFFGPGTRLTVL.

CDR3 region: CASSELAGAQETQYF. CDR3 nucleotide sequence: TGTGCCAGCAGTGAACTAGCGGGGGCCCAAGAGACCCAGTACTTC. This chain uses TRBV25-1 with TRBJ2-5; TRBD2 aligns across 10 bases. Per germline, CDR1 MGHDK and CDR2 SYGVNS. The V and J ends lost 2 bases and 1 base, in that order; junction bases with no gene match: 1. The CDR3 spans 15 residues.